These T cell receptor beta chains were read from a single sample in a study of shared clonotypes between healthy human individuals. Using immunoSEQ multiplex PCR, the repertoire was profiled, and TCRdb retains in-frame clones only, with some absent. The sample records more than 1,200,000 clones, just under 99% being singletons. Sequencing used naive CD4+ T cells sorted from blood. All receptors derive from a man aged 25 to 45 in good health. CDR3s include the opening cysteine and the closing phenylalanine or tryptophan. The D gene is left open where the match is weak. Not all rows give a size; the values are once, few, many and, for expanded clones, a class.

CASSPRTGVEQYF	TGTGCCAGCTCACCTCGGACAGGGGTCGAGCAGTACTTC	TRBV18	TRBJ2-7	.	TRBD1
CASSSRLELRYNEQFF	TGTGCCAGCAGCTCACGACTAGAGTTACGATACAATGAGCAGTTCTTC	TRBV7-2	TRBJ2-1	.	.
CASSTPDRDYNEQFF	TGTGCCAGCAGCACCCCGGACAGGGACTACAATGAGCAGTTCTTC	TRBV28	TRBJ2-1	.	TRBD1
CASSYGGLAGNEQYF	TGTGCCAGCAGTTACGGGGGACTAGCGGGAAACGAGCAGTACTTC	TRBV6-5	TRBJ2-7	.	TRBD2
CARGQDTNQPQHF	TGCGCCAGGGGCCAGGACACCAATCAGCCCCAGCATTTT	TRBV5-1	TRBJ1-5	.	.
CASSLVGLRDSTDTQYF	TGCGCCAGCAGCTTGGTGGGGCTACGTGATAGCACAGATACGCAGTATTTT	TRBV5-1	TRBJ2-3	once	.
CASSAQGNTEAFF	TGTGCCAGCAGCGCCCAGGGGAACACTGAAGCTTTCTTT	TRBV2	TRBJ1-1	.	.
CASGGDRGREKLFF	TGTGCCAGCGGGGGAGACAGGGGAAGGGAAAAACTGTTTTTT	TRBV6-1	TRBJ1-4	.	TRBD1
CASSVSPGLAGVNEQFF	TGTGCCAGCAGTGTATCCCCGGGACTAGCGGGAGTCAATGAGCAGTTCTTC	TRBV2	TRBJ2-1	.	TRBD2
CASTNGRNQPQHF	TGCGCCAGCACGAACGGACGTAATCAGCCCCAGCATTTT	TRBV10-2	TRBJ1-5	.	.
CASSQERDRDYEQYF	TGCGCCAGCAGCCAAGAGAGGGATCGGGACTACGAGCAGTACTTC	TRBV4-1	TRBJ2-7	.	.
CASSSDRAGHSGANVLTF	TGTGCCAGCAGTTCCGATAGGGCGGGGCACTCTGGGGCCAACGTCCTGACTTTC	TRBV27	TRBJ2-6	.	.
CASSWVNTEAFF	TGTGCCAGCAGCTGGGTGAACACTGAAGCTTTCTTT	TRBV7-9	TRBJ1-1	.	.
CAISGGTGVYEQYF	TGTGCCATCAGCGGGGGGACAGGGGTTTACGAGCAGTACTTC	TRBV10-3	TRBJ2-7	.	TRBD1
CASIGAARSYSYEQYF	TGTGCCAGCATTGGGGCCGCCCGAAGTTACTCCTACGAGCAGTACTTC	TRBV21-1	TRBJ2-7	.	.
CASSETSGTSGRFSTGELFF	TGTGCCAGCAGTGAAACTTCCGGGACTAGCGGGAGATTTAGCACCGGGGAGCTGTTTTTT	TRBV2	TRBJ2-2	.	TRBD2
CASGQGSVPDTQYF	TGTGCCAGTGGACAGGGGTCCGTCCCAGATACGCAGTATTTT	TRBV7-2	TRBJ2-3	.	TRBD1
CASSYRVPRDQPQHF	TGTGCCAGCAGTTACAGGGTACCTCGGGATCAGCCCCAGCATTTT	TRBV6-5	TRBJ1-5	.	.
CASSDSGSGGRNEQFF	TGTGCCAGCAGTGACTCAGGGTCAGGGGGCCGGAATGAGCAGTTCTTC	TRBV6-4	TRBJ2-1	.	TRBD1
CASSSWTGMSYTF	TGTGCCAGCAGCTCCTGGACAGGGATGAGCTACACCTTC	TRBV5-5	TRBJ1-2	.	TRBD1
CASSSMTGGETQYF	TGTGCCAGCAGCTCGATGACAGGGGGGGAGACCCAGTACTTC	TRBV7-6	TRBJ2-5	.	TRBD1
CASSLRDRGRGYTF	TGTGCCAGCAGCCTCCGGGACAGAGGAAGAGGCTACACCTTC	TRBV28	TRBJ1-2	.	TRBD1
CASSLPGAGNTIYF	TGTGCCAGCAGCTTGCCAGGAGCTGGAAACACCATATATTTT	TRBV5-4	TRBJ1-3	.	.
CAWSTPTGAVETQYF	TGTGCCTGGAGTACCCCGACAGGGGCTGTGGAGACCCAGTACTTC	TRBV30	TRBJ2-5	.	TRBD1
CASLTGTTEAFF	TGTGCCAGCCTAACAGGGACTACTGAAGCTTTCTTT	TRBV28	TRBJ1-1	.	.
CASTRRTSGPTGELFF	TGTGCCAGCACGCGCCGAACTAGCGGCCCCACCGGGGAGCTGTTTTTT	TRBV6-6	TRBJ2-2	once	TRBD2
CASIQGYTEAFF	TGTGCCAGCATTCAGGGGTACACTGAAGCTTTCTTT	TRBV28	TRBJ1-1	.	.
CASSSRVTGELFF	TGTGCCAGCAGCTCCAGGGTGACCGGGGAGCTGTTTTTT	TRBV5-6	TRBJ2-2	once	.
CASSLGGGTGYYEQYF	TGCGCCAGCAGCTTGGGAGGCGGGACAGGGTACTACGAGCAGTACTTC	TRBV5-1	TRBJ2-7	.	TRBD1
CSARDLSVWHF	TGCAGTGCTAGAGATCTTAGCGTTTGGCACTTC	TRBV20-1	TRBJ2-5	.	.
CASTADKGTEAFF	TGTGCCAGTACCGCGGACAAAGGGACTGAAGCTTTCTTT	TRBV19	TRBJ1-1	.	.
CASSLTSGPRETQYF	TGTGCCAGCAGCTTAACGTCCGGACCACGGGAGACCCAGTACTTC	TRBV7-3	TRBJ2-5	.	.
CASSGGTGGDTQYF	TGTGCCAGCAGTGGCGGGACAGGGGGAGATACGCAGTATTTT	TRBV6-1	TRBJ2-3	once	TRBD1
CASRLDSYNVQFF	TGTGCCAGCAGACTGGACAGTTACAATGTGCAGTTCTTC	TRBV7-2	TRBJ2-1	.	.
CASSLLSGSSDTQYF	TGCGCCAGCAGCCTTTTAAGCGGGAGTTCAGATACGCAGTATTTT	TRBV5-1	TRBJ2-3	.	TRBD2
CASSFDRSTDTQYF	TGTGCCAGCTCATTCGACAGGAGCACAGATACGCAGTATTTT	TRBV18	TRBJ2-3	.	.
CASSLSGTTLNEQFF	TGTGCCAGCAGTCTTTCCGGGACTACACTCAATGAGCAGTTCTTC	TRBV6-5	TRBJ2-1	.	TRBD2
CASSYAWASRSYEQYF	TGTGCCAGCAGTTACGCATGGGCTAGCAGGTCCTACGAGCAGTACTTC	TRBV6-6	TRBJ2-7	.	.
CASSREDQPQHF	TGTGCCAGCAGTCGGGAGGATCAGCCCCAGCATTTT	TRBV2	TRBJ1-5	.	.
CASSLVRNTGELFF	TGCGCCAGCAGCTTGGTTAGGAACACCGGGGAGCTGTTTTTT	TRBV5-1	TRBJ2-2	.	.
CASSPGTSGHVFGDTDTQYF	TGTGCCAGCTCACCCGGGACTAGCGGGCACGTTTTTGGGGACACAGATACGCAGTATTTT	TRBV18	TRBJ2-3	.	TRBD2
CASYSPWMNTEAFF	TGTGCCAGCTACTCCCCCTGGATGAACACTGAAGCTTTCTTT	TRBV7-9	TRBJ1-1	.	.